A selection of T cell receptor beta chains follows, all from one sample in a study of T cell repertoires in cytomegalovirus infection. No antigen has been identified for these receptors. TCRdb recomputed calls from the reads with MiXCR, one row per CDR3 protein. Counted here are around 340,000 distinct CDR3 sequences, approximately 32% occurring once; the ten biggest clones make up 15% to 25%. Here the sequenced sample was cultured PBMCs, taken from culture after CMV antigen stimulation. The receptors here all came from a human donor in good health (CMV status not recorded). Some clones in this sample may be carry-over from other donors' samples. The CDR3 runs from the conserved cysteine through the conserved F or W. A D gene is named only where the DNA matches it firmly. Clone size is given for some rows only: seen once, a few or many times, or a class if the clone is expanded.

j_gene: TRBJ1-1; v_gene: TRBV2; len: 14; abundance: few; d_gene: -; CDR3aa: CASSDGLGNTEAFF; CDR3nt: TGTGCCAGCAGTGACGGTCTAGGGAACACTGAAGCTTTCTTT
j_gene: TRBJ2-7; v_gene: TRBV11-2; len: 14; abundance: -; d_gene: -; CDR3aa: CASSPRAGGYEQYF; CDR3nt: TGTGCCAGCAGCCCCAGGGCTGGGGGGTACGAGCAGTACTTC
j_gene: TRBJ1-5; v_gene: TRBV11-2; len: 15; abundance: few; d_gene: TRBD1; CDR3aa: CASSLEAGGNQPQHF; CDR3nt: TGTGCCAGCAGCTTAGAAGCAGGGGGGAATCAGCCCCAGCATTTT
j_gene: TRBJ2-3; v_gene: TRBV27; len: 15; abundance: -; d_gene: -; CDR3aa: CASSLKRLGVDTQYF; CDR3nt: TGTGCCAGCAGTTTAAAACGCCTGGGGGTAGATACGCAGTATTTT
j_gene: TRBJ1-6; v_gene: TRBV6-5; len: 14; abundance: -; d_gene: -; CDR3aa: CASRPGLKGPPLHF; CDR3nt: TGTGCCAGCAGACCGGGCCTAAAAGGTCCACCCCTCCACTTT
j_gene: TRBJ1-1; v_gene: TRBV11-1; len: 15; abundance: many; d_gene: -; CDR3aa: CASSLHGGRDTEAFF; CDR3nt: TGTGCCAGCAGCTTACACGGGGGACGCGACACTGAAGCTTTCTTT
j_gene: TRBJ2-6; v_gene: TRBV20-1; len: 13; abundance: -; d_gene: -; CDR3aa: CSAPTAGANVLTF; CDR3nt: TGCAGTGCTCCGACAGCTGGGGCCAACGTCCTGACTTTC
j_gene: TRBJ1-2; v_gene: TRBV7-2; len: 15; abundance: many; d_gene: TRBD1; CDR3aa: CASSRGQGRFNGYTF; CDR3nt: TGTGCCAGCAGCCGGGGACAGGGGAGGTTCAATGGCTACACCTTC
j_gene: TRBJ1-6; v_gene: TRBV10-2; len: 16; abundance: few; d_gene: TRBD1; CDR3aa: CASSVSGGSYNSPLHF; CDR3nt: TGCGCCAGCAGCGTATCAGGGGGCTCCTATAATTCACCCCTCCACTTT
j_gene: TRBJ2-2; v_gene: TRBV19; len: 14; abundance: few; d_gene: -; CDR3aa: CASSRTANTGELFF; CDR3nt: TGTGCCAGTAGTAGGACAGCGAACACCGGGGAGCTGTTTTTT
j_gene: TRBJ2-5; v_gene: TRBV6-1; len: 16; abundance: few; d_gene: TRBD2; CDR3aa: CASRTGTSGIGETQYF; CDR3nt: TGTGCCAGCAGGACTGGGACTAGCGGGATTGGCGAGACCCAGTACTTC
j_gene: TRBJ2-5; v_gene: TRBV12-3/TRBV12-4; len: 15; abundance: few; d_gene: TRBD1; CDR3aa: CASSQSTGGVETQYF; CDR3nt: TGTGCCAGCAGCCAATCCACAGGGGGCGTGGAGACCCAGTACTTC
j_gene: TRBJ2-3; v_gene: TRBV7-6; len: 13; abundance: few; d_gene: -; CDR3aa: CASSWTLTDTQYF; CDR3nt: TGTGCCAGCAGTTGGACCCTAACAGATACGCAGTATTTT
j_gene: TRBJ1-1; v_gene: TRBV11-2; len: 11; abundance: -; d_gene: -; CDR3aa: CASSPLSEAFF; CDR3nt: TGTGCCAGCAGCCCCTTGAGTGAAGCTTTCTTT
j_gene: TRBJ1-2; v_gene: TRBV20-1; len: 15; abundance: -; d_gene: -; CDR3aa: CSARASGPPHGGYTF; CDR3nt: TGCAGTGCTAGAGCTTCAGGGCCCCCCCACGGAGGCTACACCTTC
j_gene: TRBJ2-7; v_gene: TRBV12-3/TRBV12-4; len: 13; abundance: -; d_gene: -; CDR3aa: CASSLAARHEQYF; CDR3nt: TGTGCCAGCAGTCTTGCGGCGAGGCACGAGCAGTACTTC
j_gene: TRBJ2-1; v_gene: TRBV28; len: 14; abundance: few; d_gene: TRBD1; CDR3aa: CASSTSRDRPNQFF; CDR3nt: TGTGCCAGCAGTACCTCCCGGGACAGACCGAATCAGTTCTTC
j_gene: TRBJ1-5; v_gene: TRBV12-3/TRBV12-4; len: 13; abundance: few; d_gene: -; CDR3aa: CASSPPQGQPQHF; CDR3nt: TGTGCCAGCAGTCCCCCCCAGGGGCAGCCCCAGCATTTT
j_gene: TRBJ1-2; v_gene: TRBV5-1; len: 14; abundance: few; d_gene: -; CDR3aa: CASSVEGIDYGYTF; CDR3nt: TGCGCCAGCAGCGTCGAAGGAATCGACTATGGCTACACCTTC
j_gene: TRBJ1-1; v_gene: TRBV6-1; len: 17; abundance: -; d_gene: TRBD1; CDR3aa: CASSGGWRGRGRTEAFF; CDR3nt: TGTGCCAGCAGTGGGGGTTGGAGGGGGCGCGGCCGCACTGAAGCTTTCTTT
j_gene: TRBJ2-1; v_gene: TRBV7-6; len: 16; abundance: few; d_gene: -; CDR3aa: CASSLGSASSYNEQFF; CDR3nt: TGTGCTAGCAGCTTAGGGTCGGCTAGCTCCTACAATGAGCAGTTCTTC
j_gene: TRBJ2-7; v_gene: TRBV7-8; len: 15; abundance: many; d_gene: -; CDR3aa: CASSLQGRAGYEQYF; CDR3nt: TGTGCCAGCAGCTTACAGGGGAGGGCTGGTTACGAGCAGTACTTC
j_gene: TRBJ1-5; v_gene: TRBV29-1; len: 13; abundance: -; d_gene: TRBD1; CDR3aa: CSAGQGENQPQHF; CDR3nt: TGCAGCGCTGGACAGGGCGAGAATCAGCCCCAGCATTTT
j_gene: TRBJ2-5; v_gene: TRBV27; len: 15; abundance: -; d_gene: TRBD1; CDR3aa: CASSPNLGGRETQYF; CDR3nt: TGTGCCAGCAGCCCAAATTTAGGGGGCCGGGAGACCCAGTACTTC
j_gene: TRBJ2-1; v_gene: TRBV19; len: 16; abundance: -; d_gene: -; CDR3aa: CATKGREGTRADEQFF; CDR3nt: TGTGCCACCAAGGGACGCGAGGGGACCCGTGCGGATGAGCAGTTCTTC
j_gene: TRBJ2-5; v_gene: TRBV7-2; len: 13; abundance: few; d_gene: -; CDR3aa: CASSSGHQETQYF; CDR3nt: TGTGCCAGCAGCTCGGGCCACCAAGAGACCCAGTACTTC
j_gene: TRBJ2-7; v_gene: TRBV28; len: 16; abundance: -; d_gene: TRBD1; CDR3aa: CASTTLGGTGAYEQYF; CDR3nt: TGTGCCAGCACTACTTTAGGGGGGACAGGAGCCTACGAGCAGTACTTC
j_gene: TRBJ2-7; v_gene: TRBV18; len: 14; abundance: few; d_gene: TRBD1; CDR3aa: CASSPPGQGVEQYF; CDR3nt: TGTGCCAGCTCACCTCCGGGACAGGGAGTCGAGCAGTACTTC
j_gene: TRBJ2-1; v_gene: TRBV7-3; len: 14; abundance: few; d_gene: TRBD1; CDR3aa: CASSFPDRGHEQFF; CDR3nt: TGTGCCAGCAGCTTCCCGGACAGGGGCCATGAGCAGTTCTTC
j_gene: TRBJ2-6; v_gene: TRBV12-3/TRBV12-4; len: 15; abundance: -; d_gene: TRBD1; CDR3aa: CASSLTGDGANVLTF; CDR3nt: TGTGCCAGCAGTCTCACAGGGGACGGGGCCAACGTCCTGACTTTC
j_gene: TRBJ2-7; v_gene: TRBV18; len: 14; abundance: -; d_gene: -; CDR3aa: CASSSLQGSYEQYF; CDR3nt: TGTGCCAGCTCAAGTCTCCAGGGTAGCTACGAGCAGTACTTC
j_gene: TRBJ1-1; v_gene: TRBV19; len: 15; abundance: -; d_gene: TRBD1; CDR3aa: CASTADRVRNTEAFF; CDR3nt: TGTGCCAGTACCGCGGACAGGGTCCGGAACACTGAAGCTTTCTTT
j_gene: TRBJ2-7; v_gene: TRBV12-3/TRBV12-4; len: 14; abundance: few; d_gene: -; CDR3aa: CASSYRLIGYEQYF; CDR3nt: TGTGCCAGCAGTTACCGACTGATCGGCTACGAGCAGTACTTC
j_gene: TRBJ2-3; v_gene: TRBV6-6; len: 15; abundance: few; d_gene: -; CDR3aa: CASSSKKPPTDTQYF; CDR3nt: TGTGCCAGCAGTTCTAAAAAACCACCCACAGATACGCAGTATTTT
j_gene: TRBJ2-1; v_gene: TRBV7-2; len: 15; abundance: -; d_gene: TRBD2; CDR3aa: CASGLAGGTYNEQFF; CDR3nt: TGTGCCAGCGGCCTAGCGGGGGGTACCTACAATGAGCAGTTCTTC
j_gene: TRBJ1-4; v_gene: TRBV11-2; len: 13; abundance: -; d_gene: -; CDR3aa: CASSILSRDVLFF; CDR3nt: TGTGCCAGCAGCATACTAAGCCGGGACGTACTGTTTTTT
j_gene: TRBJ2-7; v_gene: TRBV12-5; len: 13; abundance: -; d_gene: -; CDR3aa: CASGLAIGAEQYF; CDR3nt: TGTGCTAGTGGTCTAGCGATCGGGGCCGAGCAGTACTTC
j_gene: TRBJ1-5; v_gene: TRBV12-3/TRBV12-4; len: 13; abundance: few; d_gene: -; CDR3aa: CASSGTNGQPQHF; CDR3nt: TGTGCCAGCTCCGGGACAAATGGACAGCCCCAGCATTTT
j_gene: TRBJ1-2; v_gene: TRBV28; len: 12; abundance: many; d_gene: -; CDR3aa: CASSRGNYGYTF; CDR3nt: TGTGCCAGCAGCAGGGGTAACTATGGCTACACCTTC
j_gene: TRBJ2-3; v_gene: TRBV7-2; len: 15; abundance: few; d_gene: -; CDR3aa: CASSLSWSSTDTQYF; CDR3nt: TGTGCCAGCAGCTTATCCTGGTCTAGCACAGATACGCAGTATTTT
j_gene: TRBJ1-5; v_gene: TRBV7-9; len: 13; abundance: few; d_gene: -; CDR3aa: CASSSNTATSQHF; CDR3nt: TGTGCCAGCAGCTCCAATACAGCGACTAGCCAGCATTTT
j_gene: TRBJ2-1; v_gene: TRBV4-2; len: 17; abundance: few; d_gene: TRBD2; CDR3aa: CASRDEGTSVSYNEQFF; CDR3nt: TGTGCCAGCAGGGATGAAGGGACTAGCGTTTCCTACAATGAGCAGTTCTTC
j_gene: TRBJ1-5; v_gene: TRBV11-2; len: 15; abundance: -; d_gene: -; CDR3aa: CASSLEPGDGQPQHF; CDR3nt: TGTGCCAGCAGCTTAGAACCAGGGGACGGTCAGCCCCAGCATTTT
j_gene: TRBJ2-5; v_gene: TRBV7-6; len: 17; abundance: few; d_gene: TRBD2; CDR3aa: CASSPGRASGSGETQYF; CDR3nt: TGTGCTAGCAGCCCAGGGCGGGCTAGCGGGAGCGGTGAGACCCAGTACTTC
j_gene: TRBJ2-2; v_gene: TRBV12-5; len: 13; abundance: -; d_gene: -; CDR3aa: CASGSPNTGELFF; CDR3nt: TGTGCTAGTGGCAGCCCGAACACCGGGGAGCTGTTTTTT
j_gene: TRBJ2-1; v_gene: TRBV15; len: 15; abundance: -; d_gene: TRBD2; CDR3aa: CATEKRGPNYNEQFF; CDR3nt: TGTGCCACAGAGAAGCGGGGCCCGAACTACAATGAGCAGTTCTTC
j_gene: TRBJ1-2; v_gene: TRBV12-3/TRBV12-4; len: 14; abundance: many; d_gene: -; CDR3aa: CASSYGGVNYGYTF; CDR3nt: TGTGCCAGCAGTTACGGGGGGGTGAACTATGGCTACACCTTC
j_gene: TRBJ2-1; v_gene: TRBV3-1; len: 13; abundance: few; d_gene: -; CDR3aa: CASSRDSDNEQFF; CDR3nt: TGTGCCAGCAGTCGGGACTCCGACAATGAGCAGTTCTTC
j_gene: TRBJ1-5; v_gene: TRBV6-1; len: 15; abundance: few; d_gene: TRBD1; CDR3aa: CASSLEGQAYQPQHF; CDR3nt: TGTGCCAGCAGCCTGGAGGGACAGGCGTACCAGCCCCAGCATTTT
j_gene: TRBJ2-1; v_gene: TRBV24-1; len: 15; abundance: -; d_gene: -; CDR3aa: CATSDPGSAYNEQFF; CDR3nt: TGTGCCACCAGTGACCCCGGGAGCGCCTACAATGAGCAGTTCTTC
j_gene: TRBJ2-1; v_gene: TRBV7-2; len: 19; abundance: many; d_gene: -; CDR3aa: CASSLWGTIIISSYNEQFF; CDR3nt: TGTGCCAGCAGCTTATGGGGGACAATTATCATTAGCTCCTACAATGAGCAGTTCTTC
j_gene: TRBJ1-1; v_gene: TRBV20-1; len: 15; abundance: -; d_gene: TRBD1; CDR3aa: CSARRTGGVNTEAFF; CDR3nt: TGCAGTGCTAGGCGGACAGGGGGGGTGAACACTGAAGCTTTCTTT
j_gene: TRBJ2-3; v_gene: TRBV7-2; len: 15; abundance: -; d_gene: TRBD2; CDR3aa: CASSWRLAEEDTQYF; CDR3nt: TGTGCCAGCAGCTGGAGACTAGCGGAGGAAGATACGCAGTATTTT
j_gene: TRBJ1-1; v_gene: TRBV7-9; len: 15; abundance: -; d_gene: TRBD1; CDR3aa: CASSFAYRGNTEAFF; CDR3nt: TGTGCCAGCAGCTTCGCTTACAGGGGGAACACTGAAGCTTTCTTT
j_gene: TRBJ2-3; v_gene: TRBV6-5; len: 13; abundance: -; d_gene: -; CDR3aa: CASSSPAGLAQYF; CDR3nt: TGTGCCAGCAGTTCCCCCGCGGGGTTAGCGCAGTATTTT
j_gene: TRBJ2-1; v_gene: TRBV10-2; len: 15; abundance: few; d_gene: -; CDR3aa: CASSEEGGSYNEQFF; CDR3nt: TGCGCCAGCAGTGAGGAAGGTGGGTCCTACAATGAGCAGTTCTTC
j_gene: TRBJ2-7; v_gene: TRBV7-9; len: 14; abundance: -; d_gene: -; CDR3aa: CASSDIHSSYEQYF; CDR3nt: TGTGCCAGCAGTGACATCCATAGCTCCTACGAGCAGTACTTC
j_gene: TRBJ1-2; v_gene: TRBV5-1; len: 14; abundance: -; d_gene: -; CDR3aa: CASSPTIRDYGYTF; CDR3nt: TGCGCCAGCAGCCCGACAATTCGGGACTATGGCTACACCTTC
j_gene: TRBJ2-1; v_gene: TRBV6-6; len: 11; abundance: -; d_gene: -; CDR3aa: CACLQSGEQFF; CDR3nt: TGTGCTTGCCTCCAGAGTGGTGAGCAGTTCTTC